This T cell receptor (beta chain) is from a study of vaccination effects on CD4 cells after COVID-19. This CDR3 has 14 residues. V dropped 3 bases and J dropped 1 base, with 12 bases sitting between them. Looked up from germline, CDR1 is GTSNPN and CDR2 is SVGIG (reference sequence). Antigen-specific CD4+ T cell clonotypes were called by their expansion after viral peptide-pool culture in ViraFEST. Isolating CD4+ T cells followed about 10 days of culture. Participants got two doses of BNT162b2 or mRNA-1273 vaccine. On this clone: The antigen remains undetermined.

Repertoires were generated with immunoSEQ multiplex PCR, while TCRdb's copy carries only in-frame clones and drops some. Of over 30,000 clones in the sample, 82% were seen once. Specimen: CD4+ T cells from PBMCs cultured with HCoV-NL63 spike peptides, collected after COVID-19 vaccination. The chain has TRBV30 and TRBJ2-5; D ambiguous. The sequence was obtained from a human donor who received a COVID-19 vaccine. Some clones in this sample may be carry-over from other donors' samples. CDR3 residues: CAWRGRARQETQYF. The CDR3 nucleotides are TGTGCCTGGAGGGGCCGAGCCCGCCAAGAGACCCAGTACTTC.